A single sample is the source of the 17 T cell receptor beta chains below, sequenced in a study of T cells after yellow fever vaccination. TCRdb passed the 5' RACE reads through MiXCR, listing each CDR3 protein once. The repertoire has about 320,000 distinct CDR3 sequences, 6.8% of them found once; the top ten carry 18%. The sample consisted of PBMCs, taken roughly 46 days after the first yellow fever vaccination. These receptors were obtained from a man younger than 30 who received the YFV17D yellow fever vaccine.

This clonotype has a handful of counts. The V and J genes are TRBV10-3 and TRBJ2-7, with a weak D call TRBD1 (5 bases). The CDR3 is made up of 11 amino acids. V was pared by 10 bases and J by 5 bases, with 12 bases between. Germline V CDR1 and CDR2: ENHRY, SYGVKD. The CDR3 loop reads CATRQGNEQYV. DNA of the CDR3: TGTGCCACCCGGCAGGGAAACGAGCAGTACGTC.

This clonotype has more than one count but fewer than ten. The J gene is TRBJ2-2, the V gene TRBV29-1, with 8 bases lining up with TRBD1. Germline CDR1 is SQVTM and CDR2 is ANQGSEA. V lost 6 bases, J lost 0 bases, and 0 bases stayed unmatched. The length of the CDR3 is 13 residues. CDR3 amino acids: CSVTGANTGELFF. The DNA of the CDR3 is TGCAGCGTGACAGGGGCGAACACCGGGGAGCTGTTTTTT.

This clonotype was observed a handful of times. The chain uses TRBV5-1 and TRBJ2-1; the D gene could be TRBD1 or TRBD2 (5 bases each). The germline gives CDR1 SGHRS, CDR2 YFSETQ. The CDR3 has 13 amino acids. Trimming removed 6 bases from V and 6 bases from J, with 13 bases in between. CDR3 DNA: TGCGCCAGCACCCCGGGGACGGGCAATGAGCAGTTCTTC. It yields the protein CASTPGTGNEQFF.

The J gene is TRBJ2-3, the V gene TRBV20-1, with D unresolved. The germline V gene encodes CDR1 DFQATT and CDR2 SNEGSKA (reference sequence). CDR3 length: 14 residues. V was cut by 4 bases and J by 1 base, with 12 bases left in between. CDR3 residues: CSAMVERRTDTQYF. Written as DNA, the CDR3 is TGCAGTGCTATGGTCGAGCGCCGCACAGATACGCAGTATTTT.

The table lists this clonotype with a few counts. J is TRBJ1-4 and V is TRBV5-1; 7 bases match TRBD1. The ends lost 2 bases at V and 4 bases at J; junction bases unmatched: 5. Germline V gene sequence: CDR1 SGHRS, CDR2 YFSETQ. CDR3 length: 15 residues. The DNA of the CDR3 is TGCGCCAGCAGCTTCGGACAGGTACTTAATGAAAAACTGTTTTTT. Amino acid sequence: CASSFGQVLNEKLFF.

This chain joins TRBV7-8 and TRBJ2-1; 10 bases fit TRBD2. The J segment lost 5 bases and the V segment lost 10 bases, leaving 8 bases of the junction unmatched. Germline-derived CDR1 and CDR2 are SGHVS and FQNEAQ. This CDR3 region has 14 residues. Here the CDR3 reads CATWTSGLNNEQFF. CDR3 in DNA: TGTGCCACCTGGACTAGCGGACTGAACAATGAGCAGTTCTTC.

This clonotype was seen a few times. The V gene is TRBV20-1, the J gene TRBJ2-7, with 10 bases matching TRBD2. V trimming: 7 bases; J trimming: 3 bases; junction bases outside the gene matches: 0. The CDR3 runs 11 residues. The germline CDR1 and CDR2 sequences are DFQATT and SNEGSKA (reference sequence). The CDR3 reads CSERGGYEQYV. The DNA for the CDR3 is TGCAGTGAGCGGGGGGGCTACGAGCAGTACGTC.

This clonotype was observed many times. The chain joins TRBV7-2 to TRBJ2-4; D unresolved. This CDR3 has 13 residues. V lost 2 bases to trimming and J lost 6 bases, with 8 bases between them. From germline, CDR1 is SGHTA and CDR2 FQGNSA. In DNA, the CDR3 is TGTGCCAGCAGCTTAAAAACTACAAACATTCAGTACTTC. Translation: CASSLKTTNIQYF.

This clonotype has only a few counts. The rearrangement joins TRBV7-2 to TRBJ1-6; D might be TRBD1 (5 bases). CDR3 length: 14 amino acids. Between the trimmed V and J ends, which lost 7 bases and 7 bases, there was a span of 14 bases. CDR1 is SGHTA, CDR2 FQGNSA, per germline. CDR3 DNA: TGTGCCAGCACCCGGGACGGTGGAAATTCACCCCTCCACTTT. It codes for CASTRDGGNSPLHF.

There are many counts of this clonotype. The chain carries TRBV10-3 and TRBJ2-7; 9 nucleotides match TRBD1. Looked up from germline, CDR1 is ENHRY and CDR2 is SYGVKD. V shed 2 bases, J shed 3 bases, and the junction held 5 bases outside the gene matches. The CDR3 loop spans 15 amino acids. This CDR3 is CAISEPGTGIYEQYF. The CDR3, as DNA: TGTGCCATCAGTGAGCCCGGGACAGGGATCTACGAGCAGTACTTC.

This clonotype appeared many times. The chain is built from TRBV19 and TRBJ2-5, with 9 bases aligning to TRBD2. The V gene end was trimmed by 5 bases and the J gene end by 2 bases; junction bases not matched to a gene: 6. This CDR3 comprises 15 residues. The germline V gene encodes CDR1 LNHDA and CDR2 SQIVND (reference sequence). The CDR3 protein is CASSPAAGGQETQYF. The CDR3 DNA reads as TGTGCCAGTAGTCCCGCAGCGGGGGGTCAAGAGACCCAGTACTTC.

This clonotype showed up just a few times. This chain uses TRBV5-1 with TRBJ1-1; D not certain. CDR1 and CDR2 from the germline V gene are SGHRS and YFSETQ. CDR3 length equals 15 residues. Trimming left V 4 bases short and J 0 bases short, with 13 bases between. The CDR3 region is CASSRFGQMNTEAFF. CDR3 sequence (DNA): TGCGCCAGCAGCCGTTTCGGGCAGATGAACACTGAAGCTTTCTTT.

This clonotype was counted only a few times. The V call is TRBV6-5, the J call TRBJ2-5; D is ambiguous. The CDR3 is 16 residues long. Trimming took 4 bases from V and 1 from J, leaving 16 bases between them. CDR1 and CDR2 (germline): MNHEY, SVGAGI. CDR3 coding DNA: TGTGCCAGCAGTTCCATATCGGGCCGCCTCCAAGAGACCCAGTACTTC. Encoded protein: CASSSISGRLQETQYF.

This clonotype was observed a few times. This chain joins TRBV30 and TRBJ2-3; 9 nucleotides agree with TRBD2. The V segment lost 0 bases and the J segment 3 bases; nucleotides outside the gene matches: 7. CDR3 length: 16 amino acids. In germline, CDR1 is GTSNPN, CDR2 SVGIG (reference sequence). CDR3 loop: CAWSVGLAGLTDTQYF. CDR3 coding DNA: TGTGCCTGGAGTGTAGGGCTAGCGGGGTTAACAGATACGCAGTATTTT.

This clonotype was counted ten times or more. The J gene is TRBJ1-1, the V gene TRBV14; D perhaps matches TRBD1 (5 bases). V dropped 2 bases and J dropped 0 bases, with 13 bases sitting between them. In germline, CDR1 is SGHDN, CDR2 FVKESK. The CDR3 consists of 16 residues. The CDR3 loop reads CASSQLTGFMNTEAFF. In nucleotides, the CDR3 is TGTGCCAGCAGCCAACTTACAGGTTTCATGAACACTGAAGCTTTCTTT.

In this sample, this clonotype turned up many times. The V and J genes are TRBV14 and TRBJ2-7; D is perhaps TRBD1 or TRBD2 (5 bases each). The germline gives CDR1 SGHDN, CDR2 FVKESK. The V end was cut by 1 base, the J end by 3 bases, with 7 bases between. The CDR3 spans 13 residues. For the CDR3, the DNA is TGTGCCAGCAGCCAAGTGGGGGACTACGAGCAGTACGTC. It encodes CASSQVGDYEQYV.

This clonotype came up a few times. The rearrangement joins TRBV20-1 to TRBJ2-3; tentative D call: TRBD2 (6 bases). From germline, CDR1 is DFQATT and CDR2 SNEGSKA (reference sequence). This CDR3 is built from 13 residues. The V end lost 8 bases, the J end lost 1 base, and 13 bases lay between the germline ends. The CDR3 sequence is CSPSSGGTDTQYF. In nucleotides, the CDR3 is TGCAGTCCAAGCTCGGGGGGCACAGATACGCAGTATTTT.